This T cell receptor (beta chain) is drawn from a study of blood T cell repertoires in COVID-19. Study as a whole: COVID-19 samples collected from the United States, Italy and Spain covered acute and convalescent phases. Sample material is recorded as cDNA or gDNA derived from T cells, B-cell-depleted T cells, or PBMCs.

The CDR3 is 17 amino acids. The V and J ends lost 4 bases and 5 bases, in that order; junction bases with no gene match: 13. Germline V gene data show CDR1 as SGDLS and CDR2 as YYNGEE. Authors' processing steps: Reference gene primer amplification gave estimated nucleated cell counts. The protocol was immunoSEQ multiplex PCR, while the TCRdb copy is restricted to in-frame clones and leaves out a portion. V, J and clone size derive from that table, while D and trimming were established from the DNA sequence. There are over 200,000 clones in the sample; roughly 82% occur only once, and roughly 12% lies in the top ten.

The receptor was isolated from a woman aged 40 to 50 with acute or convalescent COVID-19. Sample: peripheral blood. This chain joins TRBV9 and TRBJ2-1; 9 positions match TRBD2. The DNA of the CDR3 is TGTGCCAGCAGCATCGCAGGAATGAGCGGGGGGAACAATGAGCAGTTCTTC. It is translated as CASSIAGMSGGNNEQFF.